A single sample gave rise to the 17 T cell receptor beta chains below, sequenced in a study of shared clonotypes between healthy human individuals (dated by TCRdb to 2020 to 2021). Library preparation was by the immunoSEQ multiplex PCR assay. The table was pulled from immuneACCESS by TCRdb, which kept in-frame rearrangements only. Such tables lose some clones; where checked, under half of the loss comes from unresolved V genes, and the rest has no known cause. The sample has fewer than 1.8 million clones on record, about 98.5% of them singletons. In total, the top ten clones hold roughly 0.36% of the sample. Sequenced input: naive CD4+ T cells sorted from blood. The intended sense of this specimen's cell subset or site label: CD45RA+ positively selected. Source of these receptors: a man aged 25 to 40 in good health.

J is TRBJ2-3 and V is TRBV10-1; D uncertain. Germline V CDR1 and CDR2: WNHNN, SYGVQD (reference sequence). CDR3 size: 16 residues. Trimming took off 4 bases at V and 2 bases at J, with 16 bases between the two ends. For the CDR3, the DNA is TGCGCCAGCAGTGCGGAAGTAAAAGGGAACACAGATACGCAGTATTTT. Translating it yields CASSAEVKGNTDTQYF.

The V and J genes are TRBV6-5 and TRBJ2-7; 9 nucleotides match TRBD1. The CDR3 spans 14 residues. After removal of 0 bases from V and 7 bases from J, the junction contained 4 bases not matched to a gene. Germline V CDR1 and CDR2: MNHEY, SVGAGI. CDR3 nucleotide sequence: TGTGCCAGCAGTTACTCGGGACAGGGCGGAGAGCAGTACTTC. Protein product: CASSYSGQGGEQYF.

The CDR3 is CATSNTKNTEAFF. CDR3 bases: TGTGCCACCAGCAACACCAAGAACACTGAAGCTTTCTTT. V gene TRBV15 combines with J gene TRBJ1-1; D call uncertain. Between the trimmed V and J ends, which lost 4 bases and 1 base, there was a span of 7 bases. The germline CDR1 and CDR2 sequences are LNHNV and YYDKDF (reference sequence). The CDR3 is 13 amino acids.

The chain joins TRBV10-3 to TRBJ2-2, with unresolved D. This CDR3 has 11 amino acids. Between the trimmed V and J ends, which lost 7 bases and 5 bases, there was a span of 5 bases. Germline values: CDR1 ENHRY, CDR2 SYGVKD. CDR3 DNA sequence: TGTGCCATCAAAGGTACCGGGGAGCTGTTTTTT. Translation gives CAIKGTGELFF.

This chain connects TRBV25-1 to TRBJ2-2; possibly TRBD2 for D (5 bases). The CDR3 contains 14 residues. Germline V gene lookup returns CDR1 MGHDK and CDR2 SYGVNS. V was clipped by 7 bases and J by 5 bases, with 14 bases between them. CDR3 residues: CASTEWGETGELFF. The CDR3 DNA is TGTGCCAGCACCGAATGGGGAGAAACCGGGGAGCTGTTTTTT.

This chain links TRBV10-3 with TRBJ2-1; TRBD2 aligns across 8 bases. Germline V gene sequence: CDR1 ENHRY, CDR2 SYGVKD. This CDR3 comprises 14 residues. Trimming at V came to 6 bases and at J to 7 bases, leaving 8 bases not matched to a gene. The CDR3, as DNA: TGTGCCATCAGACTGTCCGGGACTAGAAATGAGCAGTTCTTC. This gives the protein CAIRLSGTRNEQFF.

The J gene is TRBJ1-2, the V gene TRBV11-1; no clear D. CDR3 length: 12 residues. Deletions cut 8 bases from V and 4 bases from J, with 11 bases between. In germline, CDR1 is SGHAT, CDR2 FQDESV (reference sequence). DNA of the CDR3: TGTGCCAGCTCCGGCGGAGGCTATGGCTACACCTTC. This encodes CASSGGGYGYTF.

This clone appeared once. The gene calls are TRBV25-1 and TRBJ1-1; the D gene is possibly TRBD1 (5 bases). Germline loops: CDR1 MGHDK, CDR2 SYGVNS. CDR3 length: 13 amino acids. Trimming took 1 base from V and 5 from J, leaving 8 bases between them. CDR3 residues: CASSEWGWTEAFF. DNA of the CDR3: TGTGCCAGCAGTGAATGGGGGTGGACTGAAGCTTTCTTT. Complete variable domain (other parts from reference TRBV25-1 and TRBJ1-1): EADIYQTPRYLVIGTGKKITLECSQTMGHDKMYWYQQDPGMELHLIHYSYGVNSTEKGDLSSESTVSRIRTEHFPLTLESARPSHTSQYLCASSEWGWTEAFFGQGTRLTVV.

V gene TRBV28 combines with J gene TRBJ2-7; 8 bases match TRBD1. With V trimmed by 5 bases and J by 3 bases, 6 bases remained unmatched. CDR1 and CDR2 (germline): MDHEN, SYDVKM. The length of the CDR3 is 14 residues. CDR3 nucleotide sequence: TGTGCCAGCAGTCGCAGGGGGCCCAGCTACGAGCAGTACTTC. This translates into CASSRRGPSYEQYF. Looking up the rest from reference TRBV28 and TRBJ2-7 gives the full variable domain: DVKVTQSSRYLVKRTGEKVFLECVQDMDHENMFWYRQDPGLGLRLIYFSYDVKMKEKGDIPEGYSVSREKKERFSLILESASTNQTSMYLCASSRRGPSYEQYFGPGTRLTVT.

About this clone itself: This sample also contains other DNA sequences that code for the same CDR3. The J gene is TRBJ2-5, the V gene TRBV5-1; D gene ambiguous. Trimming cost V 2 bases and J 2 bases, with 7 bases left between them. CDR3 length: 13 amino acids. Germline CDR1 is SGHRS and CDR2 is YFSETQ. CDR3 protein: CASSFSPQETQYF. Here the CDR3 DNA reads TGCGCCAGCAGCTTCTCCCCGCAAGAGACCCAGTACTTC. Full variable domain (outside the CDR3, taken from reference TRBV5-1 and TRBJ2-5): KAGVTQTPRYLIKTRGQQVTLSCSPISGHRSVSWYQQTPGQGLQFLFEYFSETQRNKGNFPGRFSGRQFSNSRSEMNVSTLELGDSALYLCASSFSPQETQYFGPGTRLLVL.

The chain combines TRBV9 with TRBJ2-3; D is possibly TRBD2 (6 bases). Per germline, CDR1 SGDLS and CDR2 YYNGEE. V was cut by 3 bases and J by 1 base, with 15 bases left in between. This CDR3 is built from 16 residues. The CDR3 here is CASSAPGTLGTDTQYF. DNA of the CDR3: TGTGCCAGCAGCGCCCCTGGGACTTTAGGCACAGATACGCAGTATTTT.

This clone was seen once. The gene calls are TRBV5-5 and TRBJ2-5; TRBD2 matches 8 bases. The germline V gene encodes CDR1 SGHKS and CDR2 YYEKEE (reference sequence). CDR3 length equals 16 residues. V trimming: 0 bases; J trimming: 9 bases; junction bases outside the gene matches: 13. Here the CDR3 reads CASSLVGAGVKQAQYF. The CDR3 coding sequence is TGTGCCAGCAGCTTGGTCGGAGCGGGAGTAAAACAGGCCCAGTACTTC.

DNA for the CDR3: TGTGCCAGCAGTTACGACAGGGGCTCTAATGAAAAACTGTTTTTT. This gives the protein CASSYDRGSNEKLFF. V is TRBV28 and J is TRBJ1-4; 8 bases match TRBD1. The junction had 4 bases not matched to a gene; V was cut back by 4 bases and J by 3 bases. The length of the CDR3 is 15 residues. The germline gives CDR1 MDHEN, CDR2 SYDVKM.

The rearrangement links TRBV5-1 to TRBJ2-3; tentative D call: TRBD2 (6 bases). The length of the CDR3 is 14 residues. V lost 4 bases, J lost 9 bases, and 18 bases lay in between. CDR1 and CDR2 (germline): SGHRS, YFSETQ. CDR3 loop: CASSPELNSGTQYF. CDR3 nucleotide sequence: TGCGCCAGCAGCCCGGAATTGAATAGCGGAACGCAGTATTTT.

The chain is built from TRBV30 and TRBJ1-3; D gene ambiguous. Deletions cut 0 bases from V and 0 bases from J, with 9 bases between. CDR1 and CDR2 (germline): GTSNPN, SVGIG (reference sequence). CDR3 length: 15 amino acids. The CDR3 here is CAWSVRRSSGNTIYF. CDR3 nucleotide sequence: TGTGCCTGGAGTGTACGGAGGAGCTCTGGAAACACCATATATTTT.

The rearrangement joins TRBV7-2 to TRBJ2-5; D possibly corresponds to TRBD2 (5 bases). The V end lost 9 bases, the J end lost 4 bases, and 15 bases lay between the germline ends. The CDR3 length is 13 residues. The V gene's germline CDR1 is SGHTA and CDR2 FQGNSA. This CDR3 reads CASWRTRTETQYF. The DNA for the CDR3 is TGTGCCAGTTGGCGGACTCGAACAGAGACCCAGTACTTC.

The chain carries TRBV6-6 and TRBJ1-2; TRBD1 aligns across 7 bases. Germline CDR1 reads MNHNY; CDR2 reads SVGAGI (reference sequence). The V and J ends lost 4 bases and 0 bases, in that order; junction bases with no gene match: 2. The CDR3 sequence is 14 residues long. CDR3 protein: CASSSRGANYGYTF. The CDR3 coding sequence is TGTGCCAGCAGTTCCAGGGGGGCTAACTATGGCTACACCTTC.